Presented here are 26 T cell receptor beta chains from one specimen sequenced in a study of T cell repertoires in aging, cancer and after chemotherapy. TCR beta rearrangements were amplified from peripheral blood genomic DNA. A mixed TRB-A/B primer pool amplified rearranged TRB by multiplex touch-down PCR. TCRdb analysed the multiplex PCR reads with MiXCR anew, one entry per CDR3 protein. Among about 7,700 distinct CDR3 sequences listed, less than 70% were seen once. The sample comprised blood. Every receptor here comes from a human donor with a solid tumor.

The DNA for the CDR3 is TGTGCCAGCAGTTATTCCAGGGGGGGCGAATCGAACACCGGGGAGCTGTTTTTT. It specifies CASSYSRGGESNTGELFF. The rearrangement uses TRBV6-5 and TRBJ2-2; D tentatively fits TRBD1 or TRBD2 (7 bases each). The V end lost 3 bases, the J end lost 0 bases, and 17 bases lay between the germline ends. Looked up from germline, CDR1 is MNHEY and CDR2 is SVGAGI. The length of the CDR3 is 18 residues.

In its sample, this clonotype was seen a few times. The chain is built from TRBV6-5 and TRBJ1-1; possibly TRBD1 for D (5 bases). The V end lost 6 bases, the J end lost 0 bases, and 11 bases lay between the germline ends. The CDR3 is made up of 14 amino acids. Germline values: CDR1 MNHEY, CDR2 SVGAGI. The CDR3 sequence: CASRSGRMNTEAFF. The CDR3 bases are TGTGCCAGCAGGTCGGGACGGATGAACACTGAAGCTTTCTTT.

J is TRBJ2-7 and V is TRBV20-1; 7 nucleotides agree with TRBD2. Germline values: CDR1 DFQATT, CDR2 SNEGSKA (reference sequence). CDR3 size: 11 residues. For the CDR3, the DNA is TGCTCTGGCGGGAGTAGAGACGAGCAGTACTTC. Residues: CSGGSRDEQYF.

This clonotype occurred a few times. V usage is TRBV6-1 and J usage is TRBJ2-2; the D is unclear. CDR1 is MNHNS and CDR2 is SASEGT in the germline V gene. Deletions cut 3 bases from V and 2 bases from J, with 4 bases between. This CDR3 spans 13 amino acids. CDR3 in amino acids: CASSDLNTGELFF. The CDR3 DNA reads TGTGCCAGCAGTGACCTAAACACCGGGGAGCTGTTTTTT.

The CDR3 loop is CASRDLPTDTQYF. The CDR3 DNA is TGTGCCAGCAGGGACTTACCCACAGATACGCAGTATTTT. The chain joins TRBV6-5 to TRBJ2-3, with D perhaps matching TRBD2 (5 bases). The CDR3 runs to 13 residues. The V end lost 6 bases, the J end lost 2 bases, and 9 bases lay between the germline ends. Germline V lookup: CDR1 MNHEY, CDR2 SVGAGI.

The rearrangement uses TRBV20-1 and TRBJ1-5; unclear D gene. There are 12 residues in the CDR3. CDR1 is DFQATT and CDR2 is SNEGSKA in the germline V gene (reference sequence). Between the trimmed V and J ends, which lost 3 bases and 6 bases, there was a span of 9 bases. The CDR3 loop reads CSASGDTQPQHF. In nucleotides, the CDR3 is TGCAGTGCTAGTGGAGACACTCAGCCCCAGCATTTT.

The CDR3: CASSLGGRGVTGELFF. In DNA, the CDR3 is TGTGCCAGCAGTTTAGGCGGGAGAGGGGTCACCGGGGAGCTGTTTTTT. The chain carries TRBV28 and TRBJ2-2, with 7 bases aligning to TRBD2. J gave up 4 bases and V 2 bases, and 7 bases lay outside the gene matches. Germline V gene sequence: CDR1 MDHEN, CDR2 SYDVKM. This CDR3 is built from 16 residues.

This chain uses TRBV5-1 with TRBJ2-6; D not resolved. V was clipped by 0 bases and J by 3 bases, with 4 bases between them. The CDR3 loop spans 14 amino acids. The germline V gene has CDR1 SGHRS and CDR2 YFSETQ. The CDR3 sequence is CASSLGNGANVLTF. The CDR3, as DNA: TGCGCCAGCAGCTTGGGAAATGGGGCCAACGTCCTGACTTTC.

The genes are TRBV6-2 or TRBV6-3 and TRBJ2-5; tentatively, D is TRBD1 (6 bases). From germline, CDR1 is MNHEY and CDR2 SVGEGT. CDR3 length equals 14 residues. Trimming stripped 2 bases from V and 4 bases from J, with 11 bases between. The CDR3 reads CASSYGQGLETQYF. The CDR3 coding sequence is TGTGCCAGCAGTTACGGGCAGGGGTTAGAGACCCAGTACTTC.

The sample holds a few counts of this clonotype. This sequence joins TRBV6-5 and TRBJ2-6; D ambiguous. CDR1 and CDR2 (germline): MNHEY, SVGAGI. Trimming removed 7 bases at V and 0 bases at J, with 10 bases between. This CDR3 has 15 amino acids. For the CDR3, the DNA is TGTGCCAGCACAAAGGGAAGCTCTGGGGCCAACGTCCTGACTTTC. It encodes CASTKGSSGANVLTF.

This clonotype showed up just a few times. The rearrangement joins TRBV6-5 to TRBJ1-4, with 8 bases fitting TRBD1. Germline CDR1 MNHEY, CDR2 SVGAGI. The CDR3 has 16 residues. Losses at the gene ends were 0 bases for V and 6 bases for J; bases not matched to a gene: 6. CDR3 nucleotide sequence: TGTGCCAGCAGTTACTCCTCGGAGACAGGGGATGAAAAACTGTTTTTT. It codes for CASSYSSETGDEKLFF.

This sequence joins TRBV7-2 and TRBJ1-5, with D perhaps TRBD1 (5 bases). Between the trimmed V and J ends, which lost 2 bases and 3 bases, there was a span of 11 bases. The length of the CDR3 is 15 residues. The germline CDR1 and CDR2 sequences are SGHTA and FQGNSA. In nucleotides, the CDR3 is TGTGCCAGCAGCTTACGGGGGTTTAACAATCAGCCCCAGCATTTT. Residues: CASSLRGFNNQPQHF. The whole variable domain, remainder taken from reference TRBV7-2 and TRBJ1-5, is GAGVSQSPSNKVTEKGKDVELRCDPISGHTALYWYRQSLGQGLEFLIYFQGNSAPDKSGLPSDRFSAERTGGSVSTLTIQRTQQEDSAVYLCASSLRGFNNQPQHFGDGTRLSIL.

This clonotype was counted once. V and J are TRBV11-1 and TRBJ2-2; the D is unclear. V shed 3 bases and J shed 7 bases, with 6 bases lying between them. Germline-derived CDR1 and CDR2 are SGHAT and FQDESV (reference sequence). CDR3 length equals 12 residues. The CDR3: CASSFADGELFF. CDR3 in DNA: TGTGCCAGCAGCTTCGCGGACGGGGAGCTGTTTTTT.

The V call is TRBV7-2, the J call TRBJ2-2; 9 bases fit TRBD2. V dropped 1 base and J dropped 2; count of bases not matched to a gene: 2. Germline values: CDR1 SGHTA, CDR2 FQGNSA. CDR3 size: 16 residues. CDR3 amino acids: CASSLELAGNTGELFF. The CDR3 coding sequence is TGTGCCAGCAGCTTAGAACTAGCGGGTAACACCGGGGAGCTGTTTTTT.

The chain carries TRBV29-1 and TRBJ1-1; D is perhaps TRBD1 (5 bases). The ends were cut back, 2 bases at V and 5 bases at J, with 15 bases in the middle. CDR1 SQVTM and CDR2 ANQGSEA come from the germline V gene. The CDR3 covers 14 residues. CDR3 sequence reads: CSVESGAGGTEAFF. In nucleotides, the CDR3 is TGCAGCGTTGAATCTGGGGCCGGGGGTACTGAAGCTTTCTTT.

This clonotype showed up just a few times. The chain has TRBV7-2 and TRBJ2-7; no clear D gene. The CDR3 is 15 residues long. The germline CDR1 and CDR2 sequences are SGHTA and FQGNSA. Trimming left V 4 bases short and J 1 base short, with 14 bases between. The CDR3 bases are TGTGCCAGCAGCTGGACCTCCGTGGGTTCCTACGAGCAGTACTTC. Its protein product is CASSWTSVGSYEQYF.

This CDR3 is CASSEEVAGPGELFF. The CDR3 nucleotides are TGTGCCAGCAGTGAAGAGGTAGCTGGGCCCGGGGAGCTGTTTTTT. The rearrangement uses TRBV6-1 and TRBJ2-2; D is ambiguous. The germline gives CDR1 MNHNS, CDR2 SASEGT. Trimming took off 1 base at V and 6 bases at J, with 12 bases between the two ends. The CDR3 length is 15 residues.

On this clonotype itself: The junction does not match germline at one end; this may be a read error. The chain employs TRBV19 and TRBJ2-1, with TRBD1 identical over 12 bases. The germline gives CDR1 LNHDA, CDR2 SQIVND (reference sequence). This CDR3 has 15 amino acids. CDR3 in DNA: TGTGCCAGTAGATTGGGACAGGGGGCGTACAATGAGCAGTTATTC. It codes for CASRLGQGAYNEQLF.

This clonotype showed up just a few times. The chain is built from TRBV7-2 and TRBJ2-7; 9 bases align to TRBD2. V was clipped by 3 bases and J by 0 bases; unmatched bases: 6. Germline V lookup: CDR1 SGHTA, CDR2 FQGNSA. This CDR3 has 16 amino acids. CDR3 bases: TGTGCCAGCAGCTTTCGAGCGGGAGGCAGCTCCTACGAGCAGTACTTC. As protein: CASSFRAGGSSYEQYF.

This clonotype was seen only a few times. The genes are TRBV19 and TRBJ2-1; a possible D gene is TRBD1 (5 bases). The CDR3 sequence is 14 residues long. The V end lost 3 bases, the J end lost 10 bases, and 16 bases lay between the germline ends. CDR1 is LNHDA and CDR2 is SQIVND in the germline V gene (reference sequence). The CDR3 here is CASSILQGVMEQFF. The CDR3 DNA sequence: TGTGCCAGTAGTATCCTCCAAGGGGTCATGGAGCAGTTCTTC.

This clonotype was seen once. The chain recombines TRBV20-1 with TRBJ2-3; D may be TRBD2 (5 bases). The CDR3 extends over 16 amino acids. Between the trimmed V and J ends, which lost 0 bases and 4 bases, there was a span of 17 bases. Germline CDR1 is DFQATT and CDR2 is SNEGSKA (reference sequence). DNA for the CDR3: TGCAGTGCTAGAGATCATACTAGGATGGGCTCAGATACGCAGTATTTT. This translates into CSARDHTRMGSDTQYF.

The V call is TRBV27, the J call TRBJ2-1; 7 bases map to TRBD2. Germline V gene lookup returns CDR1 MNHEY and CDR2 SMNVEV (reference sequence). V lost 4 bases to trimming and J lost 2 bases; unmatched junction nucleotides: 5. The CDR3 loop spans 15 amino acids. In DNA, the CDR3 is TGTGCCAGCAGTTGGGCAGGGAGGGCCTACAATGAGCAGTTCTTC. Its translation: CASSWAGRAYNEQFF.

The chain recombines TRBV7-9 with TRBJ1-4, with D possibly TRBD1 on 5 matching bases. The CDR3 is 15 residues long. V dropped 1 base and J dropped 6 bases, with 12 bases sitting between them. From germline, CDR1 is SEHNR and CDR2 FQNEAQ (reference sequence). As DNA, the CDR3 is TGTGCCAGCAGCTTAGTGACTGGGGGGTATGAAAAACTGTTTTTT. As protein: CASSLVTGGYEKLFF.

This chain links TRBV7-2 with TRBJ1-1; a possible D gene is TRBD1 (5 bases). The germline gives CDR1 SGHTA, CDR2 FQGNSA. The V gene lost 2 bases and the J gene lost 0 bases, with 16 bases spanning the gap. The CDR3 loop spans 17 amino acids. The CDR3 coding sequence is TGTGCCAGCAGCTTAACAGGCGAGGATTTCATGAACACTGAAGCTTTCTTT. This translates into CASSLTGEDFMNTEAFF.

The rearrangement joins TRBV5-1 to TRBJ1-2, with a possible D match to TRBD1 (6 bases). The length of the CDR3 is 16 residues. CDR1 and CDR2 from the germline V gene are SGHRS and YFSETQ. V was clipped by 0 bases and J by 0 bases, with 12 bases between them. For the CDR3, the DNA is TGCGCCAGCAGCTTGGGTTGGACAGCCTCTAACTATGGCTACACCTTC. It yields the protein CASSLGWTASNYGYTF.

The chain employs TRBV28 and TRBJ1-2; D remains ambiguous. Trimming took 4 bases from V and 4 from J, leaving 13 bases between them. Looked up from germline, CDR1 is MDHEN and CDR2 is SYDVKM. The length of the CDR3 is 14 residues. The CDR3 protein is CASSSPGRGYGYTF. The CDR3 bases are TGTGCCAGCAGTTCACCCGGACGAGGCTATGGCTACACCTTC.